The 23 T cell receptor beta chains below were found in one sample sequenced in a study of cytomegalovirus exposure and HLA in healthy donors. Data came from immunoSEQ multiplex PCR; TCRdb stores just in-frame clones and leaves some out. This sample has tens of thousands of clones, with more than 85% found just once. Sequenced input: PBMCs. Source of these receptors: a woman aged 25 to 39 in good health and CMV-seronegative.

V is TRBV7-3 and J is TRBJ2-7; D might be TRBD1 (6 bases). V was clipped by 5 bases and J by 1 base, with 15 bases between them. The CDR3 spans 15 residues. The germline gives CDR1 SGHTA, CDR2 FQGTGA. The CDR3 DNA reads TGTGCCAGCAGCCCAGGGGCGGTTCGATCCTACGAGCAGTACTTC. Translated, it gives CASSPGAVRSYEQYF.

The CDR3 coding sequence is TGTGCCAGCACACGAGTGGGGGACATGCTCCGATTAATATGGGATACGCAGTATTTT. This codes for CASTRVGDMLRLIWDTQYF. The gene calls are TRBV28 and TRBJ2-3, with D possibly TRBD1 on 6 matching bases. The CDR3 is made up of 19 amino acids. The germline V and J ends were trimmed by 7 bases and 6 bases, with 32 bases remaining between them. From germline, CDR1 is MDHEN and CDR2 SYDVKM.

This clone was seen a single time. The CDR3 reads CAWNPGHSEQYF. The DNA of the CDR3 is TGTGCCTGGAACCCGGGTCATAGCGAGCAGTACTTC. This rearrangement joins TRBV30 to TRBJ2-7, with D unclear. V lost 4 bases to trimming and J lost 6 bases, with 13 bases between them. Germline CDR1 GTSNPN, CDR2 SVGIG (reference sequence). This CDR3 is built from 12 residues.

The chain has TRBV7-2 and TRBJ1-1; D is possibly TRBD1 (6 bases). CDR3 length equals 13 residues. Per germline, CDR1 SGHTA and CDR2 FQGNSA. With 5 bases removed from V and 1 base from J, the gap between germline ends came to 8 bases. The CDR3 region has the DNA TGTGCCAGCAGCCAGGACAGGAACACTGAAGCTTTCTTT. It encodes CASSQDRNTEAFF.

CDR3 coding DNA: TGTGCCAGCAGCTTATTGAGTGAAGCTTTCTTT. Encoded protein: CASSLLSEAFF. The chain links TRBV7-9 to TRBJ1-1, with no clear D. Trimming shortened V by 2 bases and J by 7 bases, and 5 bases separated the two germline ends. Germline values: CDR1 SEHNR, CDR2 FQNEAQ (reference sequence). The CDR3 extends over 11 amino acids.

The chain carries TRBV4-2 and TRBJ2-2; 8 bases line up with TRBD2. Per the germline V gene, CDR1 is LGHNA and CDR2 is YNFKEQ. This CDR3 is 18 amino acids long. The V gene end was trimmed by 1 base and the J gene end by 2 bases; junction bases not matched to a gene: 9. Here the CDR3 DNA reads TGTGCCAGCAGCCAAGGACGGGGGGGCATCGTAAACACCGGGGAGCTGTTTTTT. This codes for CASSQGRGGIVNTGELFF.

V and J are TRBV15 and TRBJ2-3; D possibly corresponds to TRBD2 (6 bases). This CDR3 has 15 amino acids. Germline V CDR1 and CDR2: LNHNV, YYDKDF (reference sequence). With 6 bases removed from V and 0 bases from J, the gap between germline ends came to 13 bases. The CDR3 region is CATRKAGWSTDTQYF. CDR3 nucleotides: TGTGCCACCAGGAAAGCGGGTTGGAGCACAGATACGCAGTATTTT.

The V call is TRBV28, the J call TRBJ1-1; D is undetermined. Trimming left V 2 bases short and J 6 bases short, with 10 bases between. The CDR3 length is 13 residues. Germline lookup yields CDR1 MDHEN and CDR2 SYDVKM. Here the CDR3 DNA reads TGTGCCAGCAGTTTAAAAATTCAATCTGAAGCTTTCTTT. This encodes CASSLKIQSEAFF.

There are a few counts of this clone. The CDR3 sequence: CASSLAERIRYF. The CDR3 bases are TGTGCCAGCAGCTTGGCCGAGCGGATCCGGTACTTC. The chain joins TRBV5-8 to TRBJ2-7; possibly TRBD2 for D (5 bases). CDR1 and CDR2 (germline): SGHTS, YDEGEE. The CDR3 runs to 12 residues. Trimming took 0 bases from V and 12 from J, leaving 13 bases between them.

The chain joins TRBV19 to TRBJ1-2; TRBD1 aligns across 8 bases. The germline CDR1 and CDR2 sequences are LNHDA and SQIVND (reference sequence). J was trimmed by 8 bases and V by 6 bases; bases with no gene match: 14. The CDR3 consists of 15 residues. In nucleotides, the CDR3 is TGTGCCAGTAGGATGGACAGGGCGGCTCTTGGGGGCTACACCTTC. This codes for CASRMDRAALGGYTF.

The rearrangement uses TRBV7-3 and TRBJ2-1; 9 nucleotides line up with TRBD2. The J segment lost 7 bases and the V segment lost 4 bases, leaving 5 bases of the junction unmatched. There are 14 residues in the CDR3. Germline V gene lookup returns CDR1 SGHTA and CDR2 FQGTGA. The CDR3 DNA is TGTGCCAGCAGCTCCCTGACTAGCGGAAATGAGCAGTTCTTC. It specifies CASSSLTSGNEQFF. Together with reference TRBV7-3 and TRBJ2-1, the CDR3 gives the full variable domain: GAGVSQTPSNKVTEKGKYVELRCDPISGHTALYWYRQSLGQGPEFLIYFQGTGAADDSGLPNDRFFAVRPEGSVSTLKIQRTERGDSAVYLCASSSLTSGNEQFFGPGTRLTVL.

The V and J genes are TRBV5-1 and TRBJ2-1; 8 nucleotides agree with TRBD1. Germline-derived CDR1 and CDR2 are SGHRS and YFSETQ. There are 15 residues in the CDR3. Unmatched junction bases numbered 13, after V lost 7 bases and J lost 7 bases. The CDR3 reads CASGPRQGPFNEQFF. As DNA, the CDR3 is TGCGCCAGCGGACCAAGACAGGGGCCCTTTAATGAGCAGTTCTTC.

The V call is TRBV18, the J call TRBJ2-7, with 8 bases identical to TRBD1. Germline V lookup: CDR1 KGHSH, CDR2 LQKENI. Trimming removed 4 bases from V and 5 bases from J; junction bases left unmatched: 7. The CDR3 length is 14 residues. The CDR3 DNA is TGTGCCAGCTCACTGACAGGGGCTAACAACGAGCAGTACTTC. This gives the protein CASSLTGANNEQYF.

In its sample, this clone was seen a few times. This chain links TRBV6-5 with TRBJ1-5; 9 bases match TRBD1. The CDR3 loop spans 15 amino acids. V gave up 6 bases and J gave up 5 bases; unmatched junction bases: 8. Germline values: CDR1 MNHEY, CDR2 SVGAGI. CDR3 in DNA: TGTGCCAGCAGGCCCGACAGGGGGTGGGATCAGCCCCAGCATTTT. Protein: CASRPDRGWDQPQHF.

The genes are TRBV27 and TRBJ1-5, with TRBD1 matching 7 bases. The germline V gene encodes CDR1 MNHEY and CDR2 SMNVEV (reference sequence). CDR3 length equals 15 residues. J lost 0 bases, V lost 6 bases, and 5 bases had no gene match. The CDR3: CASRAGQFSNQPQHF. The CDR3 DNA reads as TGTGCCAGCAGGGCGGGACAGTTTAGCAATCAGCCCCAGCATTTT.

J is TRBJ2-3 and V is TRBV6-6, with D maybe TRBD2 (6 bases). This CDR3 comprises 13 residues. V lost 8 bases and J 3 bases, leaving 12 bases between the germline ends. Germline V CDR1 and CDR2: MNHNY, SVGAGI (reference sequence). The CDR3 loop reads CASLSGQTDTQYF. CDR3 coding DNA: TGTGCCAGCCTAAGCGGGCAGACAGATACGCAGTATTTT.

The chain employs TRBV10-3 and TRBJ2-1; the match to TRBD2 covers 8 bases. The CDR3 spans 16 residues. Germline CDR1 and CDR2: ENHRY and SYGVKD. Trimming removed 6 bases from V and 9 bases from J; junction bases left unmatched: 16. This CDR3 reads CAISRTSITSRGEQFF. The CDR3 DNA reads TGTGCCATCAGCCGGACTAGCATAACCTCAAGGGGTGAGCAGTTCTTC.

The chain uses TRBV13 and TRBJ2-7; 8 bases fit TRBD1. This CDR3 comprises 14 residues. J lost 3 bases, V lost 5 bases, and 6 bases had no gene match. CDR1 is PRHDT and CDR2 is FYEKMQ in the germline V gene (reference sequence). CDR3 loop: CASSNDRGHYEQYF. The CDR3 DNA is TGTGCCAGCAGCAACGACAGGGGTCACTACGAGCAGTACTTC.

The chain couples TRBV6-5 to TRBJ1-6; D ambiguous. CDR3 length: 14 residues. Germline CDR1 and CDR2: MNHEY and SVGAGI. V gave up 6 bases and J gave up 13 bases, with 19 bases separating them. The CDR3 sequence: CASSGLADGYPLHF. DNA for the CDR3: TGTGCCAGCAGCGGCCTGGCGGATGGTTATCCCCTCCACTTT.

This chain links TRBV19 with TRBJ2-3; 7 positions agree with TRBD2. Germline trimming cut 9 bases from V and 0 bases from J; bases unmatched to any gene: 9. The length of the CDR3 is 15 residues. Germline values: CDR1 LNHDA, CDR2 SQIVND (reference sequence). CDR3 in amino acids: CASLPGGGSTDTQYF. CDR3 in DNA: TGTGCCAGCCTCCCCGGGGGAGGGAGCACAGATACGCAGTATTTT.

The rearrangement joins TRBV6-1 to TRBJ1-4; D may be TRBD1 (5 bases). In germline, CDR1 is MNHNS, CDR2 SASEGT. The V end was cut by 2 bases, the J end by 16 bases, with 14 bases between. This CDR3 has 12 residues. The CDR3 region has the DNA TGTGCCAGCAGTGAACGGGGGGACTCCAGGTTTTTT. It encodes CASSERGDSRFF.

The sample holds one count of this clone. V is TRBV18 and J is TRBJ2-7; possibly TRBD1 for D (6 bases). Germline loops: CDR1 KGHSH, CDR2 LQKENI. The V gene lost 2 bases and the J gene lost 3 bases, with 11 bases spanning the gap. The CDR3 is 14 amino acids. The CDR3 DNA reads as TGTGCCAGCTCACCATCGGGACACCACTACGAGCAGTACTTC. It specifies CASSPSGHHYEQYF.

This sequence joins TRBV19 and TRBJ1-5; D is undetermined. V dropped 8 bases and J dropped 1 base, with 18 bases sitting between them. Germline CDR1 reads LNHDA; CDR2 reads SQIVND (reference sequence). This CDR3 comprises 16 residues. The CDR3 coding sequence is TGTGCCAGTCAAAGATATGACACGGGGAGCAATCAGCCCCAGCATTTT. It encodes CASQRYDTGSNQPQHF.